These T cell receptor beta chains were read from a single sample in a study of siplizumab effects on memory and regulatory T cells. Some clones are missing from TCRdb's copy, which holds only in-frame ones; the method was immunoSEQ multiplex PCR. The sample contains about 8,600 clones, over 60% of which appear only once. The material sequenced was effector memory CD8+ T cells sorted from blood. Source of these receptors: a human donor in good health. The CDR3 runs from the conserved cysteine through the conserved F or W. The order of the fields is CDR3 length, V gene, D gene, J gene, clone size, CDR3 DNA, CDR3 protein. A D gene is named only where the DNA matches it firmly. Clone size is given for some rows only: seen once, a few or many times, or a class if the clone is expanded.

length: 14
V: TRBV23-1
D: -
J: TRBJ2-1
size: -
DNA: TGCGCCAGCAGTCAAATGGCATCCTACAATGAGCAGTTCTTC
CDR3: CASSQMASYNEQFF

length: 17
V: TRBV29-1
D: TRBD1
J: TRBJ1-3
size: -
DNA: TGCAGCGTTGAGGCAGGGGGCCCTCTGAGCTCTGGAAACACCATATATTTT
CDR3: CSVEAGGPLSSGNTIYF

length: 15
V: TRBV21-1
D: -
J: TRBJ2-2
size: -
DNA: TGTGCCAGCAGCCAGGGTGCTGGAAACACCGGGGAGCTGTTTTTT
CDR3: CASSQGAGNTGELFF

length: 15
V: TRBV27
D: -
J: TRBJ2-7
size: -
DNA: TGTGCCAGCAGTTTCGCTCCGTTCGGGACCTACGAGCAGTACTTC
CDR3: CASSFAPFGTYEQYF

length: 17
V: TRBV18
D: -
J: TRBJ1-4
size: -
DNA: TGTGCCAGCTCATCGGCACCGAAGGGTCCAGCTAATGAAAAACTGTTTTTT
CDR3: CASSSAPKGPANEKLFF

length: 15
V: TRBV4-1
D: -
J: TRBJ2-2
size: -
DNA: TGCGCCAGCAGCCATTCGACAGGGAACACCGGGGAGCTGTTTTTT
CDR3: CASSHSTGNTGELFF

length: 13
V: TRBV6-1
D: TRBD2
J: TRBJ2-7
size: -
DNA: TGTGCCAGCAATCAACGGGGGGGGTACGAGCAGTACTTC
CDR3: CASNQRGGYEQYF

length: 12
V: TRBV7-9
D: -
J: TRBJ1-1
size: few
DNA: TGTGCCAGCAGCCCTCCCGGTACAGCGGATTTCTTT
CDR3: CASSPPGTADFF

length: 15
V: TRBV2
D: TRBD1
J: TRBJ2-1
size: medium-sized
DNA: TGTGCCAGCAGATTCCGGGACAGGGGTTCGGATGAGCAGTTCTTC
CDR3: CASRFRDRGSDEQFF

length: 12
V: TRBV27
D: -
J: TRBJ2-7
size: -
DNA: TGTGCCAGCAAGAACGGGGGTGAAGAGCAGTACTTC
CDR3: CASKNGGEEQYF

length: 13
V: TRBV7-9
D: -
J: TRBJ2-7
size: -
DNA: TGTGCCAGCAACCTTGACGGGGCTGGCGAGCAGTACTTC
CDR3: CASNLDGAGEQYF

length: 12
V: TRBV6-6
D: TRBD1
J: TRBJ1-2
size: few
DNA: TGTGCGCTAGGGGGCAGCTTCTATGGCTACACCTTC
CDR3: CALGGSFYGYTF

length: 16
V: TRBV4-2
D: TRBD2
J: TRBJ2-1
size: -
DNA: TGTGCCAGCAGCCCGGGACTAGCGGGAGATCTAGATGAGCAGTTCTTC
CDR3: CASSPGLAGDLDEQFF

length: 15
V: TRBV11-2
D: -
J: TRBJ2-5
size: few
DNA: TGTGCCAGCAGCTTCTCTAGCTCCTTCGGGGAGACCCAGTACTTC
CDR3: CASSFSSSFGETQYF

length: 14
V: TRBV2
D: -
J: TRBJ2-1
size: few
DNA: TGTGCCAGCAGTGTTGACAGCTCCTACAATGAGCAGTTCTTC
CDR3: CASSVDSSYNEQFF

length: 12
V: TRBV29-1
D: -
J: TRBJ1-1
size: few
DNA: TGCAGCGTTGAAGATTCCGAGTATGAAGCTTTCTTT
CDR3: CSVEDSEYEAFF